These 9 T cell receptor beta chains share one sample of origin, sequenced in a study of Ad26.COV2.S vaccination and SARS-CoV-2 variants. Described treatment: around 19 received Ad26.COV2.S at low or high dose, single or two shots; 5 received placebo; per-sample allocation not given. Samples came from day 63 after the first vaccine or placebo injection. Some clones are missing from TCRdb's copy, which holds only in-frame ones; the method was immunoSEQ multiplex PCR. This sample carries some 390,000 clones, 80% to 90% of them seen once, and the ten largest clones take approximately 3.7%. The input for sequencing was peripheral blood, taken in a trial of Ad26.COV2.S vaccine versus placebo. The receptors stem from a person between 18 and 60 years old who received the Ad26.COV2.S COVID-19 vaccine or a placebo.

The chain has TRBV5-1 and TRBJ2-1, with TRBD1 identical over 7 bases. CDR1 SGHRS and CDR2 YFSETQ come from the germline V gene. V gave up 4 bases and J gave up 4 bases; unmatched junction bases: 5. The CDR3 contains 14 residues. The CDR3 region is CASSMDRSYNEQFF. The CDR3 bases are TGCGCCAGCAGCATGGACAGGAGTTACAATGAGCAGTTCTTC.

V gene TRBV7-2 combines with J gene TRBJ1-3, with D possibly matching TRBD1 (6 bases). Germline CDR1 SGHTA, CDR2 FQGNSA. V was trimmed by 7 bases and J by 4 bases, leaving 17 bases between them. The CDR3 is 15 amino acids. This CDR3 reads CASTDDTGSGNTIYF. The CDR3 DNA reads as TGTGCCAGCACCGACGATACAGGGTCCGGAAACACCATATATTTT.

This clone was detected many times. The rearrangement links TRBV19 to TRBJ2-5; 10 bases fit TRBD1. The V gene end was trimmed by 2 bases and the J gene end by 5 bases; junction bases not matched to a gene: 5. The germline CDR1 and CDR2 sequences are LNHDA and SQIVND (reference sequence). This CDR3 spans 15 amino acids. For the CDR3, the DNA is TGTGCCAGTAGTATAAGGGGACAGGGGTGGGAGACCCAGTACTTC. This gives the protein CASSIRGQGWETQYF.

This clone was observed once. The chain carries TRBV11-2 and TRBJ1-3; tentatively, D is TRBD1 (6 bases). V dropped 5 bases and J dropped 7 bases, with 15 bases sitting between them. Per germline, CDR1 SGHAT and CDR2 FQNNGV. The length of the CDR3 is 14 residues. CDR3 in amino acids: CASSALTGRNTIYF. The DNA of the CDR3 is TGTGCCAGCAGCGCCCTTACAGGGAGGAACACCATATATTTT.

The chain employs TRBV5-1 and TRBJ2-3; D call uncertain. Trimming removed 1 base from V and 1 base from J, with 10 bases in between. The CDR3 is 15 residues long. Germline V CDR1 and CDR2: SGHRS, YFSETQ. The CDR3 nucleotides read TGCGCCAGCAGCTTGCGCGGTGGAGGCACAGATACGCAGTATTTT. It specifies CASSLRGGGTDTQYF.

The chain recombines TRBV3-1 (or the pseudogene TRBV3-2) with TRBJ1-1; weak D call: TRBD1 (6 bases). Trimming cost V 2 bases and J 3 bases, with 13 bases left between them. The germline CDR1 and CDR2 sequences are LGHDT and YNNKEL (reference sequence). The CDR3 covers 15 residues. The CDR3 nucleotides read TGTGCCAGCAGCCAATTAGACAGGAGCGACACTGAAGCTTTCTTT. Translating gives CASSQLDRSDTEAFF.

The CDR3 DNA is TGTGCCAGCAGTGAATATTTCCCGACAGCCAATTCACCCCTCCACTTT. It specifies CASSEYFPTANSPLHF. The genes are TRBV25-1 and TRBJ1-6; D perhaps matches TRBD1 (5 bases). V was pared by 0 bases and J by 7 bases, with 13 bases between. Germline V gives CDR1 MGHDK, CDR2 SYGVNS. This CDR3 region has 16 residues.

The chain joins TRBV27 to TRBJ1-6, with no clear D. Germline CDR1 and CDR2: MNHEY and SMNVEV (reference sequence). Trimming left V 6 bases short and J 0 bases short, with 12 bases between. There are 16 residues in the CDR3. The CDR3 nucleotides read TGTGCCAGCAGGACCTACTTGAGCTCCTATAATTCACCCCTCCACTTT. Residues: CASRTYLSSYNSPLHF.

The V gene is TRBV2, the J gene TRBJ1-1, with D possibly matching TRBD1 (6 bases). The CDR3 sequence is 13 residues long. CDR1 and CDR2 from the germline V gene are SNHLY and FYNNEI. The V gene lost 6 bases and the J gene lost 1 base, with 9 bases spanning the gap. The DNA for the CDR3 is TGTGCCAGCAGGTTGGGACAGAACACTGAAGCTTTCTTT. It is translated as CASRLGQNTEAFF.